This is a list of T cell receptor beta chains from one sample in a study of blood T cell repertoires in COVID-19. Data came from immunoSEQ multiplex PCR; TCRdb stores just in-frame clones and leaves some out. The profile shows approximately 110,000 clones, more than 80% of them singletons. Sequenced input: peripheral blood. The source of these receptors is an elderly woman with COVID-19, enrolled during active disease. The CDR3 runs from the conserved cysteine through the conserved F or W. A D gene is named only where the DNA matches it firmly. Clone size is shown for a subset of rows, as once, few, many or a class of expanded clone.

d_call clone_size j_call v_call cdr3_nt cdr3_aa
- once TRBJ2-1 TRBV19 TGTGCCAGTCGTCTACAGGGGCAGGGGGGTGAGCAGTTCTTC CASRLQGQGGEQFF
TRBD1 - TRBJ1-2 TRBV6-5 TGTGCCAGCAGTTCCCTCGGACAGGGATTGGAGGGCTACACCTTC CASSSLGQGLEGYTF
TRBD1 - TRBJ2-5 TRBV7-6 TGTGCCAGCAGCTACGGGACAGGGAAAGAGACCCAGTACTTC CASSYGTGKETQYF
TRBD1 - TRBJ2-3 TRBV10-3 TGTGCCATCAGCTCCGGACAGGGGGGGTCAGATACGCAGTATTTT CAISSGQGGSDTQYF
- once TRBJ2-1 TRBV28 TGTGCCAGCAAAGATTCGGCGGGGTGGGATGAGCAGTTCTTC CASKDSAGWDEQFF
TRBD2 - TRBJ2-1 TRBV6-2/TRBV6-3 TGTGCCAGCAGCCGACTAGCGGGAGGTTACAATGAGCAGTTCTTC CASSRLAGGYNEQFF
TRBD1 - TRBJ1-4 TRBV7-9 TGTGCCAGCAGCTTGGGACAGGGCTCAACTAATGAAAAACTGTTTTTT CASSLGQGSTNEKLFF
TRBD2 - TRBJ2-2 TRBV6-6 TGTGCCAGCAGCCCACCCGGACTAGCTAGCGGGGAGCTGTTTTTT CASSPPGLASGELFF
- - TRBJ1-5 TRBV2 TGTGCCAGCAGAGGGGGGGGAGATCAGCCCCAGCATTTT CASRGGGDQPQHF
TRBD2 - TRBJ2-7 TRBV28 TGTGCCAGCAGTACGACCGGGACTAGCAACTACGAGCAGTACTTC CASSTTGTSNYEQYF
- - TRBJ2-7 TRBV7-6 TGTGCCAGCAGCCGGGGGACAGTCTCCTACGAGCAGTACTTC CASSRGTVSYEQYF
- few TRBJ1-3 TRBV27 TGTGCCAGCAGTTTAAAAGGGGCTGGAAACACCATATATTTT CASSLKGAGNTIYF
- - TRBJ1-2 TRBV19 TGTGCCAGTACCTCGGGGGGCGCGAGTGGCTACACCTTC CASTSGGASGYTF
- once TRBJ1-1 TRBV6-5 TGTGCCAGCAGTTATATTGCGTTGAACACTGAAGCTTTCTTT CASSYIALNTEAFF
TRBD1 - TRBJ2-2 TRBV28 TGTGCCAGCAGTTTGGGACAGGTCAACACCGGGGAGCTGTTTTTT CASSLGQVNTGELFF
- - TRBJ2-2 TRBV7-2 TGTGCCAGCAGCTTAGATTCTAGAAACACCGGGGAGCTGTTTTTT CASSLDSRNTGELFF
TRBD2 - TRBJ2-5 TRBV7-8 TGTGCCAGCAGCTTAGTTGGGACTAGCGGACAAGAGACCCAGTACTTC CASSLVGTSGQETQYF
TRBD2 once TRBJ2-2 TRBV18 TGTGCCAGCTCACCACTTGGGACTAGCGCCGTAACCGGGGAGCTGTTTTTT CASSPLGTSAVTGELFF
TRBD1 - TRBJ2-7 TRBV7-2 TGTGCCAGCAGCGGGGGACAGAAACTCTACGAGCAGTACTTC CASSGGQKLYEQYF
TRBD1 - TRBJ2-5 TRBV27 TGTGCCAGCAGTTTATGGGGACAGGAGACCCAGTACTTC CASSLWGQETQYF
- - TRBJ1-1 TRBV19 TGTGCCACAAAACGGAGCCTACACCTTAACACTGAAGCTTTCTTT CATKRSLHLNTEAFF
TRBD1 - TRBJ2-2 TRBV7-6 TGTGCCAGCAGCCAGACAGGGGCTAACACCGGGGAGCTGTTTTTT CASSQTGANTGELFF
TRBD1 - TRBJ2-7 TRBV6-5 TGTGCCAGCAGTTCGGGACAGGGCGAGCAGTACTTC CASSSGQGEQYF
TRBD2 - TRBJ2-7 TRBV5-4 TGTGCCAGCAGCTTAGCGGGAGGGAACTACGAGCAGTACTTC CASSLAGGNYEQYF
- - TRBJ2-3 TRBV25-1 TGTGCCAGCATGGGCTCGTTGAGCACAGATACGCAGTATTTT CASMGSLSTDTQYF
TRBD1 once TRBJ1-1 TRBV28 TGTGCCATCGAGGGACAGACAAACACTGAAGCTTTCTTT CAIEGQTNTEAFF
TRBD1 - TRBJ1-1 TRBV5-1 TGCGCCAGCAGCTTGGAACAGGGGATCACTGAAGCTTTCTTT CASSLEQGITEAFF
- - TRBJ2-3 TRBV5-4 TGTGCCAGCAGCCCCGGCGCCAGGGGCCCAACAGATACGCAGTATTTT CASSPGARGPTDTQYF
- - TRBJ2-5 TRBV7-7 TGTGCTAGCAGCTTTATGGTAGGGGAAGAGACCCAGTACTTC CASSFMVGEETQYF
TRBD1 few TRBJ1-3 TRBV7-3 TGTGCCAGCAGCTTAAACCCACAGGGGGCAAACTCTGGAAACACCATATATTTT CASSLNPQGANSGNTIYF
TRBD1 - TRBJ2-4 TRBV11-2 TGTGCCAGCAGCTTAGATGCGGCCGGGACAGGGGCCTTTAGAAAGTACTTC CASSLDAAGTGAFRKYF
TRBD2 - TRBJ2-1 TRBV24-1 TGTGCCACCAGTGGGGAGGGAGGCACGAGCTCCTACAATGAGCAGTTCTTC CATSGEGGTSSYNEQFF
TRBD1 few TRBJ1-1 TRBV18 TGTGCCAGCTCCCCAAAGGACAGGGAAGCTTTCTTT CASSPKDREAFF
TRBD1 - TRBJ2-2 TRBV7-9 TGTGCCAGCAGCCCCTGGGACAGCGGCACCGGGGAGCTGTTTTTT CASSPWDSGTGELFF
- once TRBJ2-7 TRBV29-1 TGCAGCGTTCCAGGGCCTGGGAACGAGCAGTACTTC CSVPGPGNEQYF
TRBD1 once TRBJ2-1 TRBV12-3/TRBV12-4 TGTGCCAGCAGTGGGACAGCCTACAATGAGCAGTTCTTC CASSGTAYNEQFF
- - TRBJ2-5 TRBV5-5 TGTGCCAGCAGCCCGGGGGGCGGGCATCAAGAGACCCAGTACTTC CASSPGGGHQETQYF
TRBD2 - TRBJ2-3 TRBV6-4 TGTGCCAGCAGCGAACTAGCGGATACAGATACGCAGTATTTT CASSELADTDTQYF
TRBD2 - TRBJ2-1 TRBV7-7 TGTGCTAGCAGCTTAAGCGGGAGTTACAATGAGCAGTTCTTC CASSLSGSYNEQFF
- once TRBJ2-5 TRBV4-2 TGTGCCAGCAGCCAAGAGTCAGGGTATTCCGAGACCCAGTACTTC CASSQESGYSETQYF
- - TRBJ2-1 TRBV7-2 TGTGCCAGCAGCTTATCGGCGGGACAGTTCAATGAGCAGTTCTTC CASSLSAGQFNEQFF